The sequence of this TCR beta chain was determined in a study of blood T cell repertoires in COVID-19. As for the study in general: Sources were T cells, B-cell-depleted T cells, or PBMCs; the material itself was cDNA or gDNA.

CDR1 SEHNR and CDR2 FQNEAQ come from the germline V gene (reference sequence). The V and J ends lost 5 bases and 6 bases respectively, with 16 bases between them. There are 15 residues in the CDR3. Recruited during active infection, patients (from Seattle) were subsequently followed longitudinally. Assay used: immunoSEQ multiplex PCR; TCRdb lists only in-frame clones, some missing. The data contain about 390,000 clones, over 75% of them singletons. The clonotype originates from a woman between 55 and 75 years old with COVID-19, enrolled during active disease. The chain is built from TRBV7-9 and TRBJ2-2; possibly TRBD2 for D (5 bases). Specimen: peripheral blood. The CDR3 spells CASSPHLSGAGELFF. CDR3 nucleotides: TGTGCCAGCAGCCCGCATTTATCCGGGGCCGGGGAGCTGTTTTTT.